Listed below are T cell receptor beta chains from one sample, sequenced in a study of blood T cell repertoires in COVID-19. Produced via immunoSEQ multiplex PCR; TCRdb's table is partial and in-frame only. In the table there are 95,000 to 150,000 clones, around 87% of which are singletons. The source material was peripheral blood. The receptor set was obtained from a man between 70 and 80 years old with active or convalescent COVID-19. Both conserved end residues are part of each CDR3. The D gene is left open where the match is weak. Size tells how often a clone was seen (once, few, many) or the class of an expanded clone, and some rows leave it out.

D | size | J | V | DNA | CDR3
TRBD2 | NA | TRBJ2-5 | TRBV19 | TGTGCCAGTAGTTCTACTAGCGGGAGAGTGGAGACCCAGTACTTC | CASSSTSGRVETQYF
TRBD1 | NA | TRBJ2-7 | TRBV4-1 | TGCGCCAGCAGCCTTGGACAGGGACCTGGGGCCTACGAGCAGTACTTC | CASSLGQGPGAYEQYF
TRBD2 | once | TRBJ2-3 | TRBV7-6 | TGTGCCAGCAGCTTAGTAGCGGGAGGGCCTTTGGGCACAGATACGCAGTATTTT | CASSLVAGGPLGTDTQYF
TRBD1 | NA | TRBJ2-5 | TRBV3-1/TRBV3-2 | TGTGCCAGCAGCCAATCGGACAGGGCCAGAGACGTCCAGTACTTC | CASSQSDRARDVQYF
TRBD1 | NA | TRBJ2-1 | TRBV7-9 | TGTGCCAGCAGCTTAGAATTTGGCGGACAGGGGATTCATGAGCAGTTCTTC | CASSLEFGGQGIHEQFF
TRBD1 | NA | TRBJ2-7 | TRBV28 | TGTGCCAGCAGTTCGACCGGGACAGTTCCCTACGAGCAGTACTTC | CASSSTGTVPYEQYF
TRBD2 | NA | TRBJ2-5 | TRBV6-5 | TGTGCCAACCACCCGCGCGGGGGAGAGACCCAGTACTTC | CANHPRGGETQYF
TRBD1 | NA | TRBJ2-6 | TRBV4-1 | TGCGCCAGCAGCCAAGTGATCAGGGGGTCCGGGGCCAACGTCCTGACTTTC | CASSQVIRGSGANVLTF
NA | NA | TRBJ1-5 | TRBV2 | TGTGCCAGCAGCAAACAGGCCTATAGCAATCAGCCCCAGCATTTT | CASSKQAYSNQPQHF
TRBD1 | NA | TRBJ2-3 | TRBV3-1/TRBV3-2 | TGTGCCAGCAGCCAAGATTACAGGGGAGATACGCAGTATTTT | CASSQDYRGDTQYF
TRBD1 | NA | TRBJ2-3 | TRBV7-9 | TGTGCCAGCAGCGCGATGACAGGGCCGACGGATACGCAGTATTTT | CASSAMTGPTDTQYF
TRBD1 | once | TRBJ2-7 | TRBV28 | TGTGCCCACAGCGATGGGGACAGGGCGAACTACGAGCAGTACTTC | CAHSDGDRANYEQYF
NA | NA | TRBJ2-5 | TRBV24-1 | TGTGCCACCAGTGATTGGGGGAAAGGAGGGGCCCAAGAGACCCAGTACTTC | CATSDWGKGGAQETQYF
NA | NA | TRBJ2-1 | TRBV19 | TGTGCCAGTAGTTTGGACACACACAATGAGCAGTTCTTC | CASSLDTHNEQFF
NA | NA | TRBJ1-2 | TRBV28 | TGTGCCAGCAGTTCACACACACAGGTTGGCTATGGCTACACCTTC | CASSSHTQVGYGYTF
NA | NA | TRBJ2-7 | TRBV2 | TGTGCCAGCGCACAGGGCTCCTACGAGCAGTACTTC | CASAQGSYEQYF
TRBD2 | NA | TRBJ2-3 | TRBV7-9 | TGTGCCAGCAGCTTAGGGGCTAGCGGGAGTGCAGATACGCAGTATTTT | CASSLGASGSADTQYF
TRBD1 | NA | TRBJ1-5 | TRBV5-1 | TGCGCCAGCAGCCCCGGACAGGGGAGGTATAGCAATCAGCCCCAGCATTTT | CASSPGQGRYSNQPQHF
TRBD2 | NA | TRBJ2-1 | TRBV28 | TGTGCCAGCAGGCCTAGCGGGAAGTCCTACAATGAGCAGTTCTTC | CASRPSGKSYNEQFF
NA | NA | TRBJ2-3 | TRBV28 | TGTGCCACCGAACCTAACACAGATACGCAGTATTTT | CATEPNTDTQYF
NA | NA | TRBJ1-5 | TRBV25-1 | TGTGCCAGCAGCCCAGGGAATAGCAATCAGCCCCAGCATTTT | CASSPGNSNQPQHF
TRBD1 | once | TRBJ2-1 | TRBV27 | TGTGCCAGCAGTTTATTTCCGGGACAGGGTATCTCCTACAATGAGCAGTTCTTC | CASSLFPGQGISYNEQFF
TRBD2 | NA | TRBJ2-1 | TRBV4-1 | TGCGCCACCACAGCCCGAGCGGGAGGATACAATGAGCAGTTCTTC | CATTARAGGYNEQFF
TRBD2 | NA | TRBJ2-7 | TRBV10-1 | TGCGCCAGCAGTGAGCAAGCGGGAGTTGGCGAGCAGTACTTC | CASSEQAGVGEQYF
TRBD1 | few | TRBJ1-4 | TRBV28 | TGTGCCAGCAATTACAGGGGCCGCAATGAAAAACTGTTTTTT | CASNYRGRNEKLFF
NA | NA | TRBJ1-1 | TRBV11-1 | TGTGCCAGCAGCTCCCAGGTATCCGGCACTGAAGCTTTCTTT | CASSSQVSGTEAFF
TRBD1 | NA | TRBJ2-3 | TRBV29-1 | TGCAGCGTTCCACGGGGACAGATAACAGATACGCAGTATTTT | CSVPRGQITDTQYF
TRBD2 | NA | TRBJ2-2 | TRBV27 | TGTGCCAGCAGTTTAGACCCAGCGGGAGAGTCCGGGGAGCTGTTTTTT | CASSLDPAGESGELFF
NA | NA | TRBJ1-4 | TRBV2 | TGTGCCACCACCCAGGGGTTTAATGAAAAACTGTTTTTT | CATTQGFNEKLFF
NA | once | TRBJ1-2 | TRBV3-1/TRBV3-2 | TGTGCCAGCAGCCAAAGAGTGGTTCGAGAGGGAACCGACTATGGCTACACCTTC | CASSQRVVREGTDYGYTF
NA | NA | TRBJ2-7 | TRBV19 | TGTGCCAGTAGTGGCGACAGTCTTTTCTACGAGCAGTACTTC | CASSGDSLFYEQYF
TRBD2 | NA | TRBJ2-3 | TRBV19 | TGTGCCAGTAGTCCTGAGGGACTATGGGTCGCAGATACGCAGTATTTT | CASSPEGLWVADTQYF
TRBD2 | NA | TRBJ2-3 | TRBV5-1 | TGCGCCAGCAGCTTGGCCGGGGGGGCAGATACGCAGTATTTT | CASSLAGGADTQYF
NA | NA | TRBJ1-5 | TRBV4-1 | TGCGCCAGCAGCCTAGGAGGGTTGGGCAATCAGCCCCAGCATTTT | CASSLGGLGNQPQHF
TRBD1 | NA | TRBJ1-6 | TRBV19 | TGTGCCAGTAGTTCCCGGACAGGGGGCAGTGGTTCCTATAATTCACCCCTCCACTTT | CASSSRTGGSGSYNSPLHF
TRBD2 | NA | TRBJ2-5 | TRBV10-3 | TGTGCCATCAGCTCGACTAGCGGGAGTGAGACCCAGTACTTC | CAISSTSGSETQYF
TRBD1 | NA | TRBJ2-2 | TRBV6-7 | TGTGCCAGCACCTTGGACAGGGTGGGCACCGGGGAGCTGTTTTTT | CASTLDRVGTGELFF
NA | once | TRBJ1-5 | TRBV7-2 | TGTGCCAGCAGCTTAGACGGGGGAGGCAATCAGCCCCAGCATTTT | CASSLDGGGNQPQHF
TRBD1 | NA | TRBJ2-2 | TRBV5-1 | TGCGCCAGCAGCGGCGGGACAGGAGGCACCGGGGAGCTGTTTTTT | CASSGGTGGTGELFF
NA | NA | TRBJ2-7 | TRBV7-3 | TGTGCCAGCAGCTTAAAAGCTAGCGACTCCTACGAGCAGTACTTC | CASSLKASDSYEQYF
NA | NA | TRBJ1-4 | TRBV10-3 | TGTGCCATCAGTGACTTTCCCCGGGATAATGAAAAACTGTTTTTT | CAISDFPRDNEKLFF
NA | NA | TRBJ2-1 | TRBV28 | TGTGCCAGCACCGGGAGAGTCAATGAGCAGTTCTTC | CASTGRVNEQFF